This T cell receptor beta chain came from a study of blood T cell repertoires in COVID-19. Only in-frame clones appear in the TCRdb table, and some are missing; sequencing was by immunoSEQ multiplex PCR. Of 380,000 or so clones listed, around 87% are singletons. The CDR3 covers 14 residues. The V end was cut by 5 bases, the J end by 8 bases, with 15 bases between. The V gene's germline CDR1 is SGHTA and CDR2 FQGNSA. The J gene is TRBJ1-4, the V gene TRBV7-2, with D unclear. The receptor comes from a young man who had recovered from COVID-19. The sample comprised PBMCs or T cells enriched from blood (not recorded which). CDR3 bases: TGTGCCAGCAGCACCGGCTGGCTAGGCGAAAAACTGTTTTTT. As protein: CASSTGWLGEKLFF. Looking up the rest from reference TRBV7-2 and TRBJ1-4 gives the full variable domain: GAGVSQSPSNKVTEKGKDVELRCDPISGHTALYWYRQSLGQGLEFLIYFQGNSAPDKSGLPSDRFSAERTGGSVSTLTIQRTQQEDSAVYLCASSTGWLGEKLFFGSGTQLSVL.